A single sample gave rise to the 8 T cell receptor beta chains below, sequenced in a study of OX40 agonist ivuxolimab in advanced cancers. Libraries were constructed by the immunoSEQ multiplex PCR assay. TCRdb obtained this table from immuneACCESS and retained in-frame rearrangements with V and J assigned. These tables miss some clones; where compared with another copy, unresolved V genes account for less than half of the shortfall, and the remainder is unexplained. For this sample the table gives about 82,000 clones, of which 75% to 90% were detected only once. Over 0.7% of the sample is in the top ten clones. The sequenced sample was CD4+ or CD8+ T cells sorted from blood, obtained in a trial of the OX40 agonist ivuxolimab. These receptors originate from an adult with an advanced solid tumor such as melanoma, head and neck, liver or kidney cancer.

V gene TRBV10-3 combines with J gene TRBJ1-1; tentatively, D is TRBD1 (6 bases). Germline V gene lookup returns CDR1 ENHRY and CDR2 SYGVKD. This CDR3 comprises 12 residues. V lost 6 bases and J 6 bases, leaving 11 bases between the germline ends. CDR3 nucleotides: TGTGCCATCAGCCTACAGGGTGCTGAAGCTTTCTTT. Its protein is CAISLQGAEAFF.

The V gene is TRBV7-2, the J gene TRBJ1-1, with D uncertain. Trimming cost V 6 bases and J 5 bases, with 16 bases left between them. This CDR3 region has 14 residues. Germline V gene lookup returns CDR1 SGHTA and CDR2 FQGNSA. The CDR3, as DNA: TGTGCCAGCAGTCCATTCTGGACGGGGACTGAAGCTTTCTTT. Its translation: CASSPFWTGTEAFF.

This clone has a count of ten or more. The rearrangement uses TRBV2 and TRBJ1-2; D uncertain. From germline, CDR1 is SNHLY and CDR2 FYNNEI. Trimming took 0 bases from V and 8 from J, leaving 10 bases between them. The CDR3 loop spans 13 amino acids. CDR3 nucleotide sequence: TGTGCCAGCAGTGAAGCCCCGGAAGGGGGCTACACCTTC. It encodes CASSEAPEGGYTF.

The chain couples TRBV25-1 to TRBJ1-2, with D unresolved. V lost 3 bases, J lost 9 bases, and 17 bases lay in between. The CDR3 sequence is 14 residues long. From germline, CDR1 is MGHDK and CDR2 SYGVNS. This CDR3 is CASSDPVVETSYTF. The CDR3 DNA reads TGTGCCAGCAGTGACCCCGTGGTAGAGACAAGCTACACCTTC.

This clone was observed once. The CDR3 coding sequence is TGTGCCAGCAGCCCCTTGAAGGGGACCCAGTACTTC. The encoded protein is CASSPLKGTQYF. This chain connects TRBV7-2 to TRBJ2-5; no clear D gene. The CDR3 totals 12 residues. The germline CDR1 and CDR2 sequences are SGHTA and FQGNSA. V was clipped by 5 bases and J by 7 bases, with 11 bases between them.

The rearrangement uses TRBV27 and TRBJ2-3, with 9 bases matching TRBD2. The V and J ends lost 5 bases and 5 bases, in that order; junction bases with no gene match: 11. The V gene's germline CDR1 is MNHEY and CDR2 SMNVEV (reference sequence). The CDR3 is 16 residues long. Here the CDR3 reads CASSANSGGGIDTQYF. The CDR3 DNA is TGTGCCAGCAGTGCAAATAGCGGGGGAGGGATAGATACGCAGTATTTT.

The sample holds a few counts of this clone. The genes are TRBV2 and TRBJ1-6; D is ambiguous. CDR3 length: 14 residues. V lost 6 bases and J 7 bases, leaving 13 bases between the germline ends. The germline V gene encodes CDR1 SNHLY and CDR2 FYNNEI. The CDR3 loop reads CASRFRQLNSPLHF. As DNA, the CDR3 is TGTGCCAGCAGGTTTAGGCAGCTCAATTCACCCCTCCACTTT.

CDR3 region: CASSPQGPDNTGELFF. CDR3 coding DNA: TGTGCCAGCTCACCGCAGGGACCGGATAACACCGGGGAGCTGTTTTTT. V gene TRBV18 combines with J gene TRBJ2-2; D possibly matches TRBD1 or TRBD2 (5 bases each). Germline V CDR1 and CDR2: KGHSH, LQKENI. Trimming shortened V by 3 bases and J by 2 bases, and 13 bases separated the two germline ends. The CDR3 has 16 residues.